Listed below are T cell receptor beta chains from one sample, sequenced in a study of cytomegalovirus exposure and HLA in healthy donors. The table came from immunoSEQ multiplex PCR; TCRdb's copy has only in-frame clones and leaves some out. Here the sample spans tens of thousands of clones, over 75% being singletons. The sequenced sample consisted of PBMCs. These receptors were taken from a female donor in good health and CMV-seronegative. Each CDR3 is given with its conserved first and last residue. A D gene is named only where the DNA matches it firmly. A clone size is listed for some rows: how often the clone was seen (once, few, many), or a class if it is expanded.

CDR3 protein: CASRVGQDTGELFF; CDR3 DNA: TGTGCCAGCAGGGTGGGACAGGACACCGGGGAGCTGTTTTTT; D gene: TRBD1; J gene: TRBJ2-2; V gene: TRBV6-1; clone size: once
CDR3 protein: CASNPSGNYNEQFF; CDR3 DNA: TGTGCCAGCAATCCTAGCGGGAACTACAATGAGCAGTTCTTC; D gene: TRBD2; J gene: TRBJ2-1; V gene: TRBV2; clone size: -
CDR3 protein: CASMGPGMANTGELFF; CDR3 DNA: TGTGCCAGCATGGGTCCGGGTATGGCGAACACCGGGGAGCTGTTTTTT; D gene: -; J gene: TRBJ2-2; V gene: TRBV9; clone size: -
CDR3 protein: CASSQYPPDRHSGNTIYF; CDR3 DNA: TGCGCCAGCAGCCAATATCCACCCGACAGGCATTCTGGAAACACCATATATTTT; D gene: -; J gene: TRBJ1-3; V gene: TRBV4-1; clone size: few
CDR3 protein: CASSNRQGTYYEQYF; CDR3 DNA: TGTGCCAGCAGTAACCGACAGGGGACTTACTACGAGCAGTACTTC; D gene: TRBD1; J gene: TRBJ2-7; V gene: TRBV6-1; clone size: -
CDR3 protein: CASSNLSMYGYTF; CDR3 DNA: TGCGCCAGCAGTAACCTTTCTATGTATGGCTACACCTTC; D gene: -; J gene: TRBJ1-2; V gene: TRBV10-1; clone size: -
CDR3 protein: CAWRRSGNTIYF; CDR3 DNA: TGTGCCTGGAGGAGGTCTGGAAACACCATATATTTT; D gene: -; J gene: TRBJ1-3; V gene: TRBV30; clone size: -
CDR3 protein: CASSQLSGGGTDTQYF; CDR3 DNA: TGTGCCAGCAGCCAACTTAGCGGGGGTGGGACAGATACGCAGTATTTT; D gene: TRBD2; J gene: TRBJ2-3; V gene: TRBV4-2; clone size: once
CDR3 protein: CASSLAGGVRNEQFF; CDR3 DNA: TGTGCCAGCAGCTTAGCGGGAGGAGTCCGTAATGAGCAGTTCTTC; D gene: -; J gene: TRBJ2-1; V gene: TRBV7-2; clone size: once
CDR3 protein: CASSLPAGAGSRDTQYF; CDR3 DNA: TGCGCCAGCAGCCTACCGGCTGGGGCCGGGAGTAGAGATACGCAGTATTTT; D gene: -; J gene: TRBJ2-3; V gene: TRBV4-1; clone size: -
CDR3 protein: CASSLAGGANTEAFF; CDR3 DNA: TGTGCCAGCAGCCTAGCGGGAGGGGCGAACACTGAAGCTTTCTTT; D gene: -; J gene: TRBJ1-1; V gene: TRBV2; clone size: few
CDR3 protein: CAISGTVYEQYF; CDR3 DNA: TGTGCCATCAGTGGGACTGTCTACGAGCAGTACTTC; D gene: -; J gene: TRBJ2-7; V gene: TRBV10-3; clone size: -
CDR3 protein: CASLDQGLVGNTIYF; CDR3 DNA: TGTGCCAGCCTCGACCAGGGTTTAGTTGGAAACACCATATATTTT; D gene: -; J gene: TRBJ1-3; V gene: TRBV6-1; clone size: -
CDR3 protein: CASRLGGFGNTIYF; CDR3 DNA: TGTGCCAGCAGACTAGGGGGTTTTGGAAACACCATATATTTT; D gene: -; J gene: TRBJ1-3; V gene: TRBV7-8; clone size: once
CDR3 protein: CASSHRDRVNTGELFF; CDR3 DNA: TGCGCCAGCAGCCACCGGGACAGGGTGAACACCGGGGAGCTGTTTTTT; D gene: TRBD1; J gene: TRBJ2-2; V gene: TRBV5-1; clone size: few
CDR3 protein: CASSQDLAAISEQFF; CDR3 DNA: TGCGCCAGCAGCCAAGATTTAGCAGCTATATCGGAGCAGTTCTTC; D gene: -; J gene: TRBJ2-1; V gene: TRBV4-3; clone size: -
CDR3 protein: CASSLDGAYEQYF; CDR3 DNA: TGCGCCAGCAGCTTGGACGGGGCCTACGAGCAGTACTTC; D gene: -; J gene: TRBJ2-7; V gene: TRBV5-1; clone size: -
CDR3 protein: CASSGQYGYTF; CDR3 DNA: TGTGCCAGTTCCGGACAGTATGGCTACACCTTC; D gene: -; J gene: TRBJ1-2; V gene: TRBV18; clone size: -
CDR3 protein: CASSEAPYGTGSVYEQYF; CDR3 DNA: TGTGCCAGCAGTGAGGCCCCCTACGGGACAGGGAGTGTCTACGAGCAGTACTTC; D gene: TRBD1; J gene: TRBJ2-7; V gene: TRBV27; clone size: -
CDR3 protein: CASSLEGRGTYNEQFF; CDR3 DNA: TGTGCCAGTAGCCTAGAGGGCAGGGGGACCTACAATGAGCAGTTCTTC; D gene: TRBD1; J gene: TRBJ2-1; V gene: TRBV19; clone size: -
CDR3 protein: CASSPPRDRGGDTQYF; CDR3 DNA: TGTGCCAGCAGCCCCCCCCGGGACAGGGGGGGAGATACGCAGTATTTT; D gene: TRBD1; J gene: TRBJ2-3; V gene: TRBV5-4; clone size: -
CDR3 protein: CASSLRLAGPLRNEQFF; CDR3 DNA: TGTGCCAGCAGTTTAAGACTAGCGGGCCCCTTGAGAAATGAGCAGTTCTTC; D gene: TRBD2; J gene: TRBJ2-1; V gene: TRBV27; clone size: -
CDR3 protein: CASSFNLPRTNEKLFF; CDR3 DNA: TGTGCCAGCAGCTTCAATCTCCCGAGGACTAATGAAAAACTGTTTTTT; D gene: -; J gene: TRBJ1-4; V gene: TRBV7-2; clone size: -
CDR3 protein: CASRQGDSPLHF; CDR3 DNA: TGTGCCAGTAGACAGGGAGACTCACCCCTCCACTTT; D gene: TRBD1; J gene: TRBJ1-6; V gene: TRBV5-4; clone size: few
CDR3 protein: CASSPASGTGDGEQYF; CDR3 DNA: TGTGCCAGCAGCCCGGCGTCTGGGACAGGGGACGGCGAGCAGTACTTC; D gene: TRBD1; J gene: TRBJ2-7; V gene: TRBV11-2; clone size: -
CDR3 protein: CASSSGQFGNTIYF; CDR3 DNA: TGTGCCAGCAGCTCCGGACAGTTTGGAAACACCATATATTTT; D gene: -; J gene: TRBJ1-3; V gene: TRBV6-5; clone size: -
CDR3 protein: CASSLRAAADTQYF; CDR3 DNA: TGTGCCAGCAGTTTACGGGCAGCGGCAGATACGCAGTATTTT; D gene: -; J gene: TRBJ2-3; V gene: TRBV27; clone size: -
CDR3 protein: CASSYSVSDYGYTF; CDR3 DNA: TGTGCCAGCAGTTACTCGGTCAGTGACTATGGCTACACCTTC; D gene: -; J gene: TRBJ1-2; V gene: TRBV6-5; clone size: -
CDR3 protein: CARTGGYEQYF; CDR3 DNA: TGTGCCAGGACAGGGGGCTACGAGCAGTACTTC; D gene: TRBD1; J gene: TRBJ2-7; V gene: TRBV6-5; clone size: few
CDR3 protein: CASSEAQGANYGYTF; CDR3 DNA: TGTGCCAGCAGTGAAGCGCAGGGGGCTAACTATGGCTACACCTTC; D gene: TRBD1; J gene: TRBJ1-2; V gene: TRBV6-1; clone size: -
CDR3 protein: CAGSLVASRYEQYF; CDR3 DNA: TGTGCCGGCAGTTTAGTGGCCTCCCGCTACGAGCAGTACTTC; D gene: -; J gene: TRBJ2-7; V gene: TRBV28; clone size: -
CDR3 protein: CASRGEPRTRGDTQYF; CDR3 DNA: TGTGCCAGCAGGGGAGAACCGAGAACGCGGGGAGATACGCAGTATTTT; D gene: -; J gene: TRBJ2-3; V gene: TRBV2; clone size: few
CDR3 protein: CATTKTLTGNLGGYTF; CDR3 DNA: TGTGCCACCACCAAGACCTTGACAGGGAATTTGGGTGGCTACACCTTC; D gene: TRBD1; J gene: TRBJ1-2; V gene: TRBV28; clone size: -
CDR3 protein: CASSVEQSGNTEAFF; CDR3 DNA: TGTGCCAGCAGCGTAGAGCAGAGCGGGAACACTGAAGCTTTCTTT; D gene: -; J gene: TRBJ1-1; V gene: TRBV9; clone size: -
CDR3 protein: CASSFPGPTSYNEQFF; CDR3 DNA: TGCGCCAGCAGCTTTCCGGGTCCCACCTCCTACAATGAGCAGTTCTTC; D gene: -; J gene: TRBJ2-1; V gene: TRBV5-1; clone size: -
CDR3 protein: CAAPGLRGDTQYF; CDR3 DNA: TGTGCCGCCCCGGGACTCCGGGGGGATACGCAGTATTTT; D gene: -; J gene: TRBJ2-3; V gene: TRBV2; clone size: -
CDR3 protein: CASSPLQAGDGQFF; CDR3 DNA: TGTGCCAGCAGCCCCCTGCAGGCCGGGGATGGGCAGTTCTTC; D gene: -; J gene: TRBJ2-1; V gene: TRBV7-9; clone size: -
CDR3 protein: CASSELLADSEAFF; CDR3 DNA: TGTGCCAGCAGTGAATTGTTGGCGGACTCTGAAGCTTTCTTT; D gene: -; J gene: TRBJ1-1; V gene: TRBV25-1; clone size: -
CDR3 protein: CATGAGTGAFGELFF; CDR3 DNA: TGTGCCACAGGGGCCGGGACAGGGGCTTTCGGGGAGCTGTTTTTT; D gene: TRBD1; J gene: TRBJ2-2; V gene: TRBV15; clone size: -